A selection of T cell receptor beta chains follows, all from one sample in a study of response to subunit inactivated influenza vaccine. TCRdb reanalysed the RT-PCR reads using MiXCR and keeps one entry per CDR3 protein. The repertoire holds 200,000 to 300,000 distinct CDR3 sequences, 12% seen once, with 7.8% in the top ten. The input for sequencing was non-naive T cells sorted from PBMCs, taken 14 days before vaccination. These receptors originate from a man aged 50 to 60 who received an inactivated influenza vaccine. The CDR3 runs from the conserved cysteine through the conserved F or W. Rows may omit the clone size; those that give it use once, few, many or a size class.

abundance: few; v_gene: TRBV28; CDR3aa: CASSLFGTGVKNIQYF
abundance: -; v_gene: TRBV6-1; CDR3aa: CASRPPTVSRGPGELFF
abundance: many; v_gene: TRBV25-1; CDR3aa: CASSGWDRNNSPLHF
abundance: -; v_gene: TRBV20-1; CDR3aa: CSALGLHNEQFF
abundance: many; v_gene: TRBV5-6; CDR3aa: CASSGGGPTTLIYEQYF
abundance: many; v_gene: TRBV12-3/TRBV12-4; CDR3aa: CASSATVVGYTF
abundance: many; v_gene: TRBV12-3/TRBV12-4; CDR3aa: CASRGTRATPYNEQFF
abundance: many; v_gene: TRBV5-6; CDR3aa: CASSLGQGDEQYF
abundance: -; v_gene: TRBV2; CDR3aa: CASSPVGDRVRGEQFF
abundance: -; v_gene: TRBV18; CDR3aa: CASSPAAAETQYF
abundance: few; v_gene: TRBV30; CDR3aa: CAWTNGLGERETQYF
abundance: few; v_gene: TRBV4-3; CDR3aa: CASSQLGRLEQYF
abundance: -; v_gene: TRBV5-1; CDR3aa: CASSSGQGQNEKLFF
abundance: few; v_gene: TRBV3-1; CDR3aa: CASSSRGQGADTQYF
abundance: few; v_gene: TRBV7-9; CDR3aa: CASSGGASGGTGELFF
abundance: -; v_gene: TRBV4-2; CDR3aa: CASSHAVPGELFF
abundance: -; v_gene: TRBV4-3; CDR3aa: CASSQGHNEQFF
abundance: many; v_gene: TRBV5-1; CDR3aa: CASSFNGQGNTGELFF
abundance: few; v_gene: TRBV20-1; CDR3aa: CSARTSGSYNEQFF
abundance: few; v_gene: TRBV5-1; CDR3aa: CASSPQGVAGGEQYF
abundance: few; v_gene: TRBV29-1; CDR3aa: CSVDGWGQANYGYTF
abundance: many; v_gene: TRBV6-1; CDR3aa: CASRESGQGSAFF
abundance: -; v_gene: TRBV11-2; CDR3aa: CASSFRGGNYGYTF
abundance: many; v_gene: TRBV10-2; CDR3aa: CASRETGSRYEQYF
abundance: many; v_gene: TRBV5-1; CDR3aa: CASSLGTTTGELFF
abundance: -; v_gene: TRBV27; CDR3aa: CASSLYDPSVLKRTQYF